Listed below are T cell receptor beta chains from one sample, sequenced in a study of siplizumab effects on memory and regulatory T cells. Profiling relied on immunoSEQ multiplex PCR, and the TCRdb table lists in-frame clones only, not all of them. The table records approximately 100,000 clones, just over 90% of them present only once. Sequencing used Tregs sorted from blood. These receptors all come from a human donor in good health. Each CDR3 is given with its conserved first and last residue. A D gene is named only where the DNA matches it firmly. Rows may omit the clone size; those that give it use once, few, many or a size class.

TRBJ2-1 | TRBV27 | . | . | CASSRRGSYNEQFF | TGTGCCAGTTCGAGGCGTGGATCCTACAATGAGCAGTTCTTC
TRBJ2-1 | TRBV6-1 | . | . | CASRLDSYNEQFF | TGTGCCAGTCGGCTGGATTCCTACAATGAGCAGTTCTTC
TRBJ1-6 | TRBV18 | . | . | CASSPPPGGISPLHF | TGTGCCAGCTCACCACCGCCCGGAGGGATTTCACCCCTCCACTTT
TRBJ1-2 | TRBV28 | TRBD1 | . | CASSTGQKLVGYTF | TGTGCCAGCAGTACGGGACAGAAACTTGTGGGCTACACCTTC
TRBJ1-4 | TRBV2 | . | . | CASTLRRGGDEKLFF | TGTGCCAGCACCCTCAGGAGGGGGGGGGATGAAAAACTGTTTTTT
TRBJ2-2 | TRBV5-1 | TRBD1 | . | CASSRDRGTGELFF | TGCGCCAGCAGCAGGGACAGGGGCACCGGGGAGCTGTTTTTT
TRBJ2-2 | TRBV2 | TRBD2 | . | CASSSPSGTKNTGELFF | TGTGCCAGCAGTTCCCCTAGCGGGACGAAAAACACCGGGGAGCTGTTTTTT
TRBJ2-6 | TRBV27 | TRBD1 | . | CASSFSGTGISGANVLTF | TGTGCCAGCAGTTTTTCTGGGACAGGGATCTCTGGGGCCAACGTCCTGACTTTC
TRBJ2-3 | TRBV7-9 | . | . | CASSLVTPNTQYF | TGTGCCAGCAGCTTAGTGACTCCCAATACGCAGTATTTT
TRBJ2-7 | TRBV2 | . | . | CASSVGAYEQYF | TGTGCCAGCAGTGTCGGCGCCTACGAGCAGTACTTC
TRBJ2-7 | TRBV9 | . | once | CAIVAYLVHEQYF | TGTGCCATCGTAGCTTACCTCGTCCACGAGCAGTACTTC
TRBJ1-2 | TRBV10-3 | . | . | CAISEGRAAYGYTF | TGTGCCATCAGTGAAGGCAGGGCTGCCTATGGCTACACCTTC
TRBJ2-1 | TRBV7-9 | . | . | CASSLVVQHRLYNEQFF | TGTGCCAGCAGCTTAGTGGTCCAACACAGGTTATACAATGAGCAGTTCTTC
TRBJ2-3 | TRBV28 | TRBD2 | . | CASQTSGSTDTQYF | TGTGCCAGTCAGACTAGCGGGAGCACAGATACGCAGTATTTT
TRBJ1-1 | TRBV18 | TRBD1 | . | CASSRTGWDTEAFF | TGTGCCAGCTCACGGACAGGGTGGGACACTGAAGCTTTCTTT
TRBJ2-7 | TRBV27 | TRBD1 | once | CASRIPLGQVASYEQYF | TGTGCCAGCAGAATTCCCTTGGGACAGGTGGCATCCTACGAGCAGTACTTC
TRBJ2-7 | TRBV28 | TRBD2 | . | CASSLAGLAAYEQYF | TGTGCCAGCAGTTTAGCCGGACTAGCGGCCTACGAGCAGTACTTC
TRBJ2-3 | TRBV15 | . | . | CATSRVGDTQYF | TGTGCCACCAGCAGGGTGGGGGATACGCAGTATTTT
TRBJ2-2 | TRBV7-9 | . | . | CASSLARWQQTNTGELFF | TGTGCCAGCAGCTTAGCGCGTTGGCAGCAAACGAACACCGGGGAGCTGTTTTTT
TRBJ2-1 | TRBV29-1 | . | . | CSVQGTVYNEQFF | TGCAGCGTTCAGGGGACGGTTTACAATGAGCAGTTCTTC
TRBJ1-1 | TRBV15 | TRBD1 | few | CATKGQGRTEAFF | TGTGCCACCAAGGGACAGGGCCGGACTGAAGCTTTCTTT
TRBJ1-2 | TRBV19 | . | . | CASSIGGGSTF | TGTGCCAGTAGTATAGGTGGAGGGAGCACCTTC
TRBJ1-1 | TRBV11-2 | TRBD1 | medium-sized | CASSPGGRGRRNTEAFF | TGTGCCAGCAGCCCGGGGGGCAGGGGGCGCCGGAACACTGAAGCTTTCTTT
TRBJ1-2 | TRBV5-1 | . | . | CASRPGVGGGYTF | TGCGCCAGCAGACCCGGGGTGGGCGGTGGCTACACCTTC
TRBJ1-1 | TRBV7-9 | TRBD1 | . | CASSLGQGFMNTEAFF | TGTGCCAGCAGCCTGGGACAGGGCTTTATGAACACTGAAGCTTTCTTT
TRBJ2-1 | TRBV15 | . | . | CATSSPNEGEQFF | TGTGCCACCAGCAGCCCTAATGAAGGGGAGCAGTTCTTC
TRBJ1-1 | TRBV7-6 | . | . | CASSPTRNTEAFF | TGTGCCAGCAGCCCTACAAGGAACACTGAAGCTTTCTTT
TRBJ2-3 | TRBV5-5 | TRBD2 | . | CASSARDPGTSGRRLDTQYF | TGTGCCAGCAGCGCTCGGGACCCCGGGACTAGCGGGAGAAGATTAGATACGCAGTATTTT
TRBJ2-7 | TRBV6-6 | TRBD2 | . | CASRSGLFTYEQYF | TGTGCCAGCAGATCGGGACTATTCACCTACGAGCAGTACTTC
TRBJ2-3 | TRBV6-1 | TRBD2 | . | CASRIAGVTDTQYF | TGTGCCAGCAGGATAGCGGGAGTCACAGATACGCAGTATTTT
TRBJ1-1 | TRBV19 | TRBD1 | . | CASSIGQGAAAFF | TGTGCCAGTAGTATTGGACAGGGGGCTGCGGCTTTCTTT
TRBJ1-2 | TRBV18 | . | . | CASSPRPAVSYYGYTF | TGTGCCAGCTCACCCCGACCAGCAGTCAGCTACTATGGCTACACCTTC
TRBJ2-5 | TRBV19 | . | . | CASSIDLGEETQYF | TGTGCCAGTAGTATAGACCTGGGTGAAGAGACCCAGTACTTC
TRBJ1-1 | TRBV20-1 | . | . | CSPGSEAFF | TGCAGTCCGGGGTCTGAAGCTTTCTTT
TRBJ1-5 | TRBV19 | TRBD1 | . | CASSTTGKTNQPQHF | TGTGCCAGTAGTACGACAGGGAAGACAAATCAGCCCCAGCATTTT
TRBJ2-7 | TRBV4-1 | . | once | CASSQTPSYEYEQYF | TGCGCCAGCAGCCAAACCCCCTCCTACGAATACGAGCAGTACTTC
TRBJ2-1 | TRBV7-7 | . | . | CASSKNPGPLYNEQFF | TGTGCTAGCAGCAAAAACCCCGGGCCATTGTACAATGAGCAGTTCTTC
TRBJ2-7 | TRBV6-1 | TRBD2 | . | CASRLAGRYEQYF | TGTGCCAGCAGACTAGCGGGACGCTACGAGCAGTACTTC